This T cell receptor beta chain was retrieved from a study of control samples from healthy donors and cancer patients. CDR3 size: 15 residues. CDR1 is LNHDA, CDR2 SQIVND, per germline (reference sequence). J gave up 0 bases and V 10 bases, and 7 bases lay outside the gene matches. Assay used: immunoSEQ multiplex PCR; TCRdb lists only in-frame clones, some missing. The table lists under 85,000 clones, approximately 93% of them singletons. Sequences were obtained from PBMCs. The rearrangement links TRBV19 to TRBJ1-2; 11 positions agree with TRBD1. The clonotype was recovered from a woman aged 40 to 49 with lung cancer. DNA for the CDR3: TGTGCCACTAGGGACAGGGGGTTAGCTAACTATGGCTACACCTTC. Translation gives CATRDRGLANYGYTF.